This T cell receptor (beta chain) was obtained from a study of OX40 agonist ivuxolimab in advanced cancers. Sequencing used immunoSEQ multiplex PCR; TCRdb keeps in-frame clones, though not all of them. The sample holds about 47,000 clones, around nine tenths seen once. Germline V gene sequence: CDR1 SGDLS, CDR2 YYNGEE. The CDR3 has 15 residues. V shed 2 bases and J 4 bases; nucleotides not matched to a gene: 4. J is TRBJ2-3 and V is TRBV9; 10 bases match TRBD2. The sequencing used CD4+ or CD8+ T cells sorted from blood, collected in a trial of the OX40 agonist ivuxolimab. The clonotype comes from an adult with an advanced solid tumor such as melanoma, head and neck, liver or kidney cancer. For the CDR3, the DNA is TGTGCCAGCAGCGTCGGACTAGCGGAGCCAGATACGCAGTATTTT. Protein sequence: CASSVGLAEPDTQYF.